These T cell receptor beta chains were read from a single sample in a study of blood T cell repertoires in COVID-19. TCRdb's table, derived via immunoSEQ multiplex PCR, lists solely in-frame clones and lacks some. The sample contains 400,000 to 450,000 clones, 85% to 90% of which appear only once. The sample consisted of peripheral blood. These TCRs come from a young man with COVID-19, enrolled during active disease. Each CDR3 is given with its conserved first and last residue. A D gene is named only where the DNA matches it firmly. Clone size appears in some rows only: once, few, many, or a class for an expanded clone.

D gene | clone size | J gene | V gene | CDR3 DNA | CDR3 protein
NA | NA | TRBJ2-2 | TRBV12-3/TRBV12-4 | TGTGCAGACCAGGGCCGGGCCGGGGAGCTGTTTTTT | CADQGRAGELFF
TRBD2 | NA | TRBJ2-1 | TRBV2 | TGTGCCACAGAACCGGGACTAGCGGGAGGAGGGAATGAGCAGTTCTTC | CATEPGLAGGGNEQFF
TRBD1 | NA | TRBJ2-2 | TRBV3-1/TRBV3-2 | TGTGCCAGCAGCCTCCGGGACAGGGGGCAATCCGGGGAGCTGTTTTTT | CASSLRDRGQSGELFF
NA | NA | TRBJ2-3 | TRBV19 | TGTGCCAGTAGCTACAGACAGACAGATACGCAGTATTTT | CASSYRQTDTQYF
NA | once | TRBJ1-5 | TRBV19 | TGTGCCAGTAATGTGGGGGCGCGCAATCAGCCCCAGCATTTT | CASNVGARNQPQHF
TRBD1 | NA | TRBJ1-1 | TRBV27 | TGTGCCACCGGACAGGGAAGGGGGAACACTGAAGCTTTCTTT | CATGQGRGNTEAFF
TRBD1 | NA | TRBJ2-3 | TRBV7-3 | TGTGCCAGCAGCCCAACAGGGGTAGATACGCAGTATTTT | CASSPTGVDTQYF
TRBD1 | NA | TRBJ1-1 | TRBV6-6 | TGTGCCAGCCTAGACAGGGGGGAAGCTTTCTTT | CASLDRGEAFF
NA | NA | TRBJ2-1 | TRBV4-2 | TGTGCCAGCAGCCCCTTAGAGGGCCGATATGAGCAGTTCTTC | CASSPLEGRYEQFF
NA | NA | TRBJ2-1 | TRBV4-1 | TGCGCCAGCAGCCAAGGAGAAGGGGGCTACAATGAGCAGTTCTTC | CASSQGEGGYNEQFF
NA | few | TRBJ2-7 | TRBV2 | TGTGCCATCGCTGACACAAACTACGAGCAGTACTTC | CAIADTNYEQYF
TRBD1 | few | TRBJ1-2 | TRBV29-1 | TGCAGCGTTGAAGGGACAGGGGGCCTTGGCTACACCTTC | CSVEGTGGLGYTF
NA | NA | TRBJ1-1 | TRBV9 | TGTGCCAGCAGTTCAATGACAGGGAACACTGAAGCTTTCTTT | CASSSMTGNTEAFF
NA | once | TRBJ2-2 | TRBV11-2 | TGTGCCAGCAGCTTAGACCGGACCGGACTTAACACCGGGGAGCTGTTTTTT | CASSLDRTGLNTGELFF
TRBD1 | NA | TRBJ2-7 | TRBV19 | TGTGCCAGTAGTATGGCAGGGGGCTCCTACGAGCAGTACTTC | CASSMAGGSYEQYF
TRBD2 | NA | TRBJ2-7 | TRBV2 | TGTGCCAGCAGTGAACAAGCGGGAGGATCCTACGAGCAGTACTTC | CASSEQAGGSYEQYF
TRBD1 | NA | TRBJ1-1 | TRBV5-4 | TGTGCCAGCAGCGATCCGACAGGGATTAATGAAGCTTTCTTT | CASSDPTGINEAFF
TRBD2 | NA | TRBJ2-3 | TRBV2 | TGTGCCAGCAGGGGATCTGAGGGTAGCGGGATCCGGGGAGATACGCAGTATTTT | CASRGSEGSGIRGDTQYF
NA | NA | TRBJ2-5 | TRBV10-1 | TGCGCCAGCAGTGAGGAAGTAAGAGGGACCCAGTACTTC | CASSEEVRGTQYF
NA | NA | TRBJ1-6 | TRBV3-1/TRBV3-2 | TGTGCCAGCAGCCAAGAAGGACACTTTTCACCCCTCCACTTT | CASSQEGHFSPLHF
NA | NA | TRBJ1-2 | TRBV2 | TGTGCCAGCAGCACAGAGGTCCCGGGATATGGCTACACCTTC | CASSTEVPGYGYTF
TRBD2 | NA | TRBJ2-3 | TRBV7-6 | TGTGCCAGCAGCCACAGGACTAGCGGGGACACAGATACGCAGTATTTT | CASSHRTSGDTDTQYF
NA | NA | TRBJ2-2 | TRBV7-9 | TGTGCCAGCAGCTTAGAACTATTAACCACCGGGGAGCTGTTTTTT | CASSLELLTTGELFF
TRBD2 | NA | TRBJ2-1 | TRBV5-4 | TGTGCCAGCAGCCCGAGGGAGCGGGAGTCTTACAATGAGCAGTTCTTC | CASSPRERESYNEQFF
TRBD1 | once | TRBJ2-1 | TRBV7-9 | TGTGCCAGCACCTCGACCGGGACAGGTGCCAATGAGCAGTTCTTC | CASTSTGTGANEQFF
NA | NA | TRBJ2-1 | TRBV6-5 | TGTGCCAGCAGTTACGCCCCATCCAGTGAGCAGTTCTTC | CASSYAPSSEQFF
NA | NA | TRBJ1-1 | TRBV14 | TGTGCCAGCAGACACAACGGAGGACCGAATGCTTTCTTT | CASRHNGGPNAFF
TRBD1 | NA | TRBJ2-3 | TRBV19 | TGTGCCAGTAGTAACCGACAGGGGTCGGCAGATACGCAGTATTTT | CASSNRQGSADTQYF
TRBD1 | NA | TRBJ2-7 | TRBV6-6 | TGTGCCAGCAGCCGATCAGACCGGGACAGGACGTACTTC | CASSRSDRDRTYF
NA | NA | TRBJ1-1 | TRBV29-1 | TGCAGCGTTGAGTACAGGGTGGATACTGAAGCTTTCTTT | CSVEYRVDTEAFF
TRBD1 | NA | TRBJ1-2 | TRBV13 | TGTGCCAGCAGCGCAGACAGGGGGCGCGGCGATGGCTACACCTTC | CASSADRGRGDGYTF
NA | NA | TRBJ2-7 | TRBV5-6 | TGTGCCAGCAGCTCCATCCGCAGTGCTTTGGGAGGAGGGCAGTACTTC | CASSSIRSALGGGQYF
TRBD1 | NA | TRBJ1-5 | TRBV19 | TGTGCCAGTAGTATAGGGACAGGGTTTAGTCAGCCCCAGCATTTT | CASSIGTGFSQPQHF